The 4 T cell receptor beta chains listed next were all sequenced from one sample in a study of vaccination effects on CD4 cells after COVID-19. Before sequencing, viral peptide pools were used by the ViraFEST assay to expand antigen-specific CD4+ T cells. CD4+ T cells were isolated after about nine days of culture. Participants were vaccinated with two doses of either the BNT162b2 or mRNA-1273 vaccine. Using immunoSEQ multiplex PCR, the repertoire was profiled, and TCRdb retains in-frame clones only, with some absent. The sample includes about 66,000 clones, roughly three quarters seen only once; the top ten take more than 0.9%. Antigens of these TCRs are unknown. The material sequenced was CD4+ T cells from PBMCs cultured with HCoV-OC43 spike peptides, taken after COVID-19 vaccination. Subset reported: HCoV-OC43 spike overlapping peptide pool stimulation. The receptors originated from a human donor who received a COVID-19 vaccine.

The chain recombines TRBV20-1 with TRBJ2-3; TRBD2 matches at 10 bases. The CDR3 contains 16 residues. Germline CDR1 DFQATT, CDR2 SNEGSKA (reference sequence). V trimming: 3 bases; J trimming: 5 bases; junction bases outside the gene matches: 11. The CDR3 spells CSASPSTSGAKDTQYF. CDR3 sequence (DNA): TGCAGTGCTAGTCCCTCCACTAGCGGGGCTAAAGATACGCAGTATTTT.

The chain couples TRBV4-1 to TRBJ1-5, with 7 bases lining up with TRBD1. The CDR3 runs 15 residues. J lost 4 bases, V lost 1 base, and 4 bases had no gene match. In germline, CDR1 is MGHRA, CDR2 YSYEKL. The CDR3 spells CASSQGEQGNQPQHF. The CDR3 DNA reads as TGCGCCAGCAGCCAAGGGGAACAGGGGAATCAGCCCCAGCATTTT.

The chain is built from TRBV4-1 and TRBJ1-5, with D possibly being TRBD1 (5 bases). The CDR3 extends over 18 amino acids. Trimming removed 2 bases from V and 2 bases from J, with 19 bases in between. Germline values: CDR1 MGHRA, CDR2 YSYEKL. CDR3 amino acids: CASSQWPPQGDGNQPQHF. For the CDR3, the DNA is TGCGCCAGCAGCCAATGGCCACCTCAAGGGGACGGCAATCAGCCCCAGCATTTT.

The gene calls are TRBV5-4 and TRBJ1-1, with D possibly being TRBD1 (6 bases). This CDR3 is 16 amino acids long. Germline V gives CDR1 SGHNT, CDR2 YYREEE (reference sequence). The V gene lost 4 bases and the J gene lost 1 base, with 17 bases spanning the gap. CDR3 protein: CASSGTNRDANTEAFF. The DNA for the CDR3 is TGTGCCAGCAGCGGAACAAACAGGGACGCGAACACTGAAGCTTTCTTT.